What follows describes a single TCR beta chain. Germline CDR1 and CDR2: SNHLY and FYNNEI. Trimming removed 4 bases from V and 0 bases from J, with 9 bases in between. CDR3 size: 15 residues. The entry originates in a study of blood T cell repertoires in COVID-19. Overall study context: Acute and convalescent COVID-19 samples came from the United States, Italy and Spain.

Sequencing was performed with immunoSEQ multiplex PCR; in TCRdb, only in-frame clones are kept and a portion is missing. Among approximately 84,000 clones listed, 70% to 80% were seen once. Specimen: peripheral blood. The receptor's source is a human donor in a cohort sampled during active COVID-19. V is TRBV2 and J is TRBJ2-2; D remains unclear. This CDR3 is CASSVSVSNTGELFF. CDR3 nucleotides: TGTGCCAGCAGTGTTTCCGTATCGAACACCGGGGAGCTGTTTTTT.